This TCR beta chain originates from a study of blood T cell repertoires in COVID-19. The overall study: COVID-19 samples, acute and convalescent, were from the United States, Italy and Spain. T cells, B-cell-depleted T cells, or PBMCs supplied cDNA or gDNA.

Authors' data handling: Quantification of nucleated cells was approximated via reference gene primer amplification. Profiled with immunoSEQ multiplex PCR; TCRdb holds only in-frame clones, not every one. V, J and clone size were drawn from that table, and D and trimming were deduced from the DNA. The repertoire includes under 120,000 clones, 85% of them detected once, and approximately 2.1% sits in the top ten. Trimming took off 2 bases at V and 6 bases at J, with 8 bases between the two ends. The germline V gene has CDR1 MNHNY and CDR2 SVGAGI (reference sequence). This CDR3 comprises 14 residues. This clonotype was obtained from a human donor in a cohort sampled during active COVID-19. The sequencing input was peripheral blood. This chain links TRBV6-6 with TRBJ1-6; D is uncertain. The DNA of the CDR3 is TGTGCCAGCAGTTACGCGGAGAGTAATTCACCCCTCCACTTT. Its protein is CASSYAESNSPLHF.